The rows below give T cell receptor beta chains drawn from one sample of a study of early T cells in non-severe SARS-CoV-2 infection. TCRdb re-derived calls from the 5' RACE reads in MiXCR, one entry per CDR3 protein. The sample has tens of thousands of distinct CDR3 sequences; around 10% are singletons. The material sequenced was whole blood, taken at baseline. These receptors all come from an adult who was a healthcare worker with PCR-confirmed SARS-CoV-2 infection or an uninfected control (not recorded which). The CDR3 runs from the conserved cysteine through the conserved F or W. The D gene is left open where the match is weak. Some rows mark clone size as missing; the rest say once, few, many or name a class of expanded clone.

-	-	TRBV7-8	TRBJ1-6	CASSGGSRSYNSPLHF	TGTGCCAGCAGCGGGGGGAGTCGATCCTATAATTCACCCCTCCACTTT
-	many	TRBV4-1	TRBJ1-1	CASSRRMDMNTEAFF	TGCGCCAGCAGCCGAAGAATGGATATGAACACTGAAGCTTTCTTT
-	many	TRBV5-1	TRBJ2-4	CASSSAWPILAKNIQYF	TGCGCCAGCAGCTCCGCATGGCCGATCCTAGCCAAAAACATTCAGTACTTC
-	few	TRBV29-1	TRBJ1-1	CSSNGQTGGKTEAFF	TGCAGCTCCAATGGTCAGACAGGTGGCAAAACTGAAGCTTTCTTT
-	few	TRBV6-6	TRBJ1-4	CASSPMGTHGGEKLFF	TGTGCCAGCAGCCCAATGGGGACGCATGGCGGTGAAAAACTGTTTTTT
-	many	TRBV7-7	TRBJ2-7	CASSLGQTCYEQYF	TGTGCTAGCAGCCTAGGACAGACCTGCTACGAGCAGTACTTC
-	few	TRBV7-9	TRBJ2-3	CAGVAGNTDTQYF	TGTGCCGGAGTGGCAGGTAACACAGATACGCAGTATTTT
-	many	TRBV12-3/TRBV12-4	TRBJ2-5	CASREGETQYF	TGTGCCAGCAGGGAGGGGGAGACCCAGTACTTC
-	-	TRBV6-5	TRBJ2-5	CASSYSTGLGETQYF	TGTGCCAGCAGTTACTCAACAGGGTTAGGAGAGACCCAGTACTTC
-	few	TRBV29-1	TRBJ2-2	CSVVEITGELFF	TGCAGCGTTGTCGAGATTACCGGGGAGCTGTTTTTT
TRBD1	-	TRBV6-5	TRBJ2-1	CASSRGQPRVEQFF	TGTGCCAGCAGCCGGGGACAGCCGCGGGTTGAGCAGTTCTTC
-	many	TRBV4-1	TRBJ1-5	CASSPRSGGNQPQHF	TGCGCCAGCAGCCCGAGATCTGGGGGGAATCAGCCCCAGCATTTT
-	few	TRBV14	TRBJ2-1	CASSQGGTSIPSEQFF	TGTGCCAGCAGCCAAGGGGGCACATCAATCCCAAGCGAGCAGTTCTTC